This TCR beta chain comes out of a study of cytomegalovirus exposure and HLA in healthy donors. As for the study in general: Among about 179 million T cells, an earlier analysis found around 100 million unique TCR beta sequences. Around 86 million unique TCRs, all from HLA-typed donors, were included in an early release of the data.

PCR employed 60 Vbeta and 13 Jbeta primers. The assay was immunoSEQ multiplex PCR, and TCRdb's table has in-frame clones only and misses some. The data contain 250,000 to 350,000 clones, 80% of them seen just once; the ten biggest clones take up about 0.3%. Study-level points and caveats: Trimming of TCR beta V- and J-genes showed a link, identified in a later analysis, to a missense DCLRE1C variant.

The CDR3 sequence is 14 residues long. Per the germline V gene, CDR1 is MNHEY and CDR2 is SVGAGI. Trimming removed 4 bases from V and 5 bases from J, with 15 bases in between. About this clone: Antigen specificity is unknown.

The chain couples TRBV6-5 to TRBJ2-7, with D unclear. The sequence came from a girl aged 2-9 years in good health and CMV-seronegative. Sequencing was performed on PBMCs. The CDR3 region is CASSSEWVANEQYF. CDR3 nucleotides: TGTGCCAGCAGTTCGGAGTGGGTTGCCAACGAGCAGTACTTC.